These T cell receptor beta chains were read from a single sample in a study of T cells in Graves' hyperthyroidism and ophthalmopathy. TCRdb itself ran the multiplex PCR reads through MiXCR, one entry per CDR3 protein. The sample lists approximately 600,000 distinct CDR3 sequences, about a fifth seen once, with 34% in the top ten. The material sequenced was blood. Receptor source: a man aged 30 to 45 with Graves' ophthalmopathy. Both conserved end residues are part of each CDR3. Fields, in order: D gene, J gene, V gene, clone size, CDR3 protein, CDR3 DNA. A D gene is named only where the DNA matches it firmly. Size tells how often a clone was seen (once, few, many) or the class of an expanded clone, and some rows leave it out.

D: -; J: TRBJ2-5; V: TRBV6-2/TRBV6-3; size: -; CDR3: CASRPFIVNQETQYF; DNA: TGTGCCAGCCGCCCCTTTATTGTCAACCAAGAGACCCAGTACTTC
D: TRBD2; J: TRBJ2-3; V: TRBV5-1; size: -; CDR3: CASSLGGLAESTDTQYF; DNA: TGCGCCAGCAGCCTTGGGGGACTAGCGGAGAGCACAGATACGCAGTATTTT
D: TRBD1; J: TRBJ1-5; V: TRBV28; size: -; CDR3: CASSFPGQSNQPQHF; DNA: TGTGCCAGCAGTTTCCCGGGACAGTCCAATCAGCCCCAGCATTTT
D: -; J: TRBJ2-7; V: TRBV27; size: -; CDR3: CASSHGRAGTYEQYF; DNA: TGTGCCAGCAGTCACGGACGGGCAGGCACCTACGAGCAGTACTTC
D: -; J: TRBJ2-1; V: TRBV6-1; size: -; CDR3: CASSDPMTATSYNEQFF; DNA: TGTGCCAGCAGTGATCCCATGACAGCTACCTCCTACAATGAGCAGTTCTTC
D: -; J: TRBJ1-1; V: TRBV30; size: many; CDR3: CAWIRDGSMNTEAFF; DNA: TGTGCCTGGATCCGGGACGGATCCATGAACACTGAAGCTTTCTTT
D: -; J: TRBJ1-5; V: TRBV28; size: -; CDR3: CASSERDFQPQHF; DNA: TGTGCCAGCAGCGAAAGGGATTTTCAGCCCCAGCATTTT
D: -; J: TRBJ2-7; V: TRBV28; size: -; CDR3: CASSLGEGRLYEQYF; DNA: TGTGCCAGCAGTTTAGGCGAAGGCCGTTTGTACGAGCAGTACTTC
D: TRBD2; J: TRBJ2-3; V: TRBV9; size: -; CDR3: CASSIEASGRGSTDTQYF; DNA: TGTGCCAGCAGCATAGAGGCTAGCGGGAGGGGCAGCACAGATACGCAGTATTTT
D: -; J: TRBJ2-7; V: TRBV6-1; size: few; CDR3: CASSTGETGEQYF; DNA: TGTGCCAGCAGTACGGGGGAAACGGGCGAGCAGTACTTC
D: -; J: TRBJ1-5; V: TRBV6-1; size: few; CDR3: CASTTVYSNQPQHF; DNA: TGTGCCAGCACAACAGTTTATAGCAATCAGCCCCAGCATTTT
D: -; J: TRBJ2-7; V: TRBV28; size: -; CDR3: CASSPAPPKYEQYF; DNA: TGTGCCAGCAGCCCGGCCCCGCCTAAGTACGAGCAGTACTTC
D: TRBD1; J: TRBJ2-1; V: TRBV30; size: few; CDR3: CAWSAGQGYNEQFF; DNA: TGTGCCTGGAGTGCAGGACAGGGCTACAATGAGCAGTTCTTC
D: -; J: TRBJ2-3; V: TRBV4-3; size: -; CDR3: CASSQQGSDTQYF; DNA: TGCGCCAGCAGCCAGCAGGGTTCAGATACGCAGTATTTT
D: -; J: TRBJ1-2; V: TRBV3-1; size: -; CDR3: CASSQNLYGYTF; DNA: TGTGCCAGCAGCCAGAATCTCTATGGCTACACCTTC
D: TRBD1; J: TRBJ1-5; V: TRBV27; size: once; CDR3: CANSLSSGGNQPQHF; DNA: TGTGCCAACAGTTTATCCTCAGGGGGAAATCAGCCCCAGCATTTT
D: -; J: TRBJ2-1; V: TRBV18; size: -; CDR3: CASSPTAQGNEQFF; DNA: TGTGCCAGCTCACCGACAGCTCAAGGGAATGAGCAGTTCTTC
D: TRBD1; J: TRBJ2-7; V: TRBV6-1; size: few; CDR3: CASNSVRDSYEQYF; DNA: TGTGCCAGCAACTCGGTTAGGGACAGCTACGAGCAGTACTTC
D: -; J: TRBJ2-1; V: TRBV28; size: -; CDR3: CASSQTSSYNEQFF; DNA: TGTGCCAGCAGTCAGACGAGCTCCTACAATGAGCAGTTCTTC
D: -; J: TRBJ2-7; V: TRBV20-1; size: -; CDR3: CSASGSAFSYEQYF; DNA: TGCAGTGCTAGCGGTAGCGCGTTCTCCTACGAGCAGTACTTC
D: -; J: TRBJ1-5; V: TRBV20-1; size: few; CDR3: CSASPLEVGEPQHF; DNA: TGCAGTGCTAGTCCCTTGGAGGTCGGGGAGCCCCAGCATTTT
D: TRBD2; J: TRBJ2-7; V: TRBV20-1; size: -; CDR3: CSARVLAGASYEQYF; DNA: TGCAGTGCTAGAGTTCTAGCGGGTGCATCCTACGAGCAGTACTTC
D: -; J: TRBJ2-7; V: TRBV7-9; size: -; CDR3: CASSSPSGGESYEQYF; DNA: TGTGCCAGCAGCTCCCCTAGTGGCGGCGAATCCTACGAGCAGTACTTC
D: -; J: TRBJ2-2; V: TRBV28; size: -; CDR3: CASTSILGASGELFF; DNA: TGTGCCAGCACCTCGATACTAGGGGCGAGCGGGGAGCTGTTTTTT
D: -; J: TRBJ1-4; V: TRBV18; size: -; CDR3: CASSPPSQGQTREKLFF; DNA: TGTGCCAGCTCACCACCGAGTCAGGGGCAGACGCGTGAAAAACTGTTTTTT
D: -; J: TRBJ2-5; V: TRBV14; size: -; CDR3: CASSQLRRQETQYF; DNA: TGTGCCAGCAGCCAACTTAGGAGACAAGAGACCCAGTACTTC
D: TRBD2; J: TRBJ2-5; V: TRBV3-1; size: few; CDR3: CASNDGGLAVETQYF; DNA: TGTGCCAGCAATGACGGTGGGCTAGCGGTGGAGACCCAGTACTTC
D: -; J: TRBJ1-1; V: TRBV3-1; size: many; CDR3: CASRARGTEAFF; DNA: TGTGCCAGCAGGGCCCGGGGCACTGAAGCTTTCTTT
D: -; J: TRBJ2-7; V: TRBV20-1; size: few; CDR3: CSASRGAYEQYF; DNA: TGCAGTGCTTCCCGGGGCGCCTACGAGCAGTACTTC
D: -; J: TRBJ2-6; V: TRBV6-1; size: many; CDR3: CASSESSSGANVLTF; DNA: TGTGCCAGCAGTGAATCCAGCTCTGGGGCCAACGTCCTGACTTTC
D: -; J: TRBJ2-2; V: TRBV5-6; size: few; CDR3: CASSTSGDAGELFF; DNA: TGTGCCAGCAGTACCTCAGGGGACGCCGGGGAGCTGTTTTTT
D: TRBD1; J: TRBJ1-1; V: TRBV7-9; size: -; CDR3: CASSQEGTVNTEAFF; DNA: TGTGCCAGCAGCCAAGAGGGGACAGTGAACACTGAAGCTTTCTTT
D: -; J: TRBJ1-2; V: TRBV29-1; size: few; CDR3: CSVTGNYGYTF; DNA: TGCAGCGTTACAGGGAACTATGGCTACACCTTC
D: -; J: TRBJ1-2; V: TRBV20-1; size: few; CDR3: CSATTPARAGGITF; DNA: TGCAGTGCCACCACTCCCGCCAGGGCTGGAGGAATAACCTTC
D: TRBD2; J: TRBJ2-3; V: TRBV10-3; size: -; CDR3: CAISDGLAYRSVTQYF; DNA: TGTGCCATCAGTGACGGACTAGCCTATAGGAGTGTTACGCAGTATTTT
D: TRBD2; J: TRBJ2-7; V: TRBV10-3; size: -; CDR3: CAISESSVFGLAGDEQYF; DNA: TGTGCCATCAGTGAGTCGTCTGTGTTCGGACTAGCGGGGGACGAGCAGTACTTC
D: -; J: TRBJ2-1; V: TRBV19; size: few; CDR3: CASSIIGNFYNEQFF; DNA: TGTGCCAGTAGTATCATAGGAAATTTTTACAATGAGCAGTTCTTC
D: -; J: TRBJ1-1; V: TRBV6-2/TRBV6-3; size: -; CDR3: CASNTPQRTEAFF; DNA: TGTGCCAGCAATACGCCCCAGAGGACTGAAGCTTTCTTT
D: -; J: TRBJ2-5; V: TRBV7-9; size: few; CDR3: CARPPFQETQYF; DNA: TGTGCCAGACCCCCTTTCCAAGAGACCCAGTACTTC
D: TRBD1; J: TRBJ2-3; V: TRBV6-5; size: many; CDR3: CASSYSTGTVTDTQYF; DNA: TGTGCCAGCAGTTACTCTACCGGGACAGTGACAGATACGCAGTATTTT
D: TRBD2; J: TRBJ2-3; V: TRBV19; size: -; CDR3: CASGGGTAVTDTQYF; DNA: TGTGCCAGTGGGGGGGGGACGGCGGTCACAGATACGCAGTATTTT
D: -; J: TRBJ2-4; V: TRBV2; size: few; CDR3: CASSVGFFRRNSQNIQYF; DNA: TGTGCCAGCTCGGTCGGTTTCTTCCGACGCAATTCTCAAAACATTCAGTACTTC